These 2 T cell receptor beta chains came from one sample sequenced in a study of read filtering for tumor transcriptome and immune sequencing. This library used around 0.4 ug RNA and molecular barcoded adaptors spanning alpha/delta and beta/gamma chains. TCRdb ran MiXCR on the reads and lists one entry per CDR3 protein. The sample yields about 39,000 distinct CDR3 sequences, more than 13% seen once. Sequencing used a population of CD138-negative cells sorted from bone marrow. The origin of the receptors is a donor aged 40 or older with multiple myeloma.

This clonotype has at least ten counts. One end of the junction varies from germline; a read error may be responsible. The chain is built from TRBV4-1 and TRBJ1-5; 8 bases align to TRBD1. The germline V gene has CDR1 MGHRA and CDR2 YSYEKL. The CDR3 consists of 19 residues. The CDR3 reads CASSQDPQGAEKSNQPQHF. The CDR3 DNA sequence: TGCGCCAGCAGTCAAGATCCCCAGGGGGCAGAGAAAAGCAATCAGCCCCAGCATTTT.

This clonotype appeared many times. One junction end does not reproduce the germline sequence, and a read error may be involved. The chain carries TRBV4-2 and TRBJ2-3; 11 nucleotides agree with TRBD2. The germline gives CDR1 LGHNA, CDR2 YNFKEQ. This CDR3 is 16 amino acids long. CDR3 bases: TGCGCCAGCAGCCTCCCGGGACTAGCGGGCACAGATACGCAGTATTTT. Protein sequence: CASSLPGLAGTDTQYF.